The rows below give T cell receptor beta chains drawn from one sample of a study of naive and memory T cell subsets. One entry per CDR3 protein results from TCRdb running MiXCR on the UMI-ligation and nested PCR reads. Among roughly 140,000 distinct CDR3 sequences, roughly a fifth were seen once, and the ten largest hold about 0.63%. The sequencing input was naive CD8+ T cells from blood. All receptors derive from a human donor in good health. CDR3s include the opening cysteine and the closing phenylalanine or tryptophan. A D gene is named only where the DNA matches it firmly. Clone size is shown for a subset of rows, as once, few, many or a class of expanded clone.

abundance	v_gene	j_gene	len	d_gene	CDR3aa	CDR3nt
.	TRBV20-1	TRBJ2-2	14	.	CSARDNENTGELFF	TGCAGTGCTAGAGATAACGAGAACACCGGGGAGCTGTTTTTT
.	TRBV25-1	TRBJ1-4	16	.	CASSDPGGLTNEKLFF	TGTGCCAGCAGTGATCCCGGTGGACTGACTAATGAAAAACTGTTTTTT
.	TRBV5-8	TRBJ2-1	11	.	CASSFGDEQFF	TGTGCCAGCAGCTTTGGCGATGAGCAGTTCTTC
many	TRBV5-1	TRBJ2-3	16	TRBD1	CASSLALDRGTDTQYF	TGCGCCAGCAGCTTGGCCTTGGACAGGGGGACAGATACGCAGTATTTT
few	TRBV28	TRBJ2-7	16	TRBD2	CASVGTSGRMGWEQYF	TGTGCCAGCGTCGGGACTAGCGGGAGGATGGGGTGGGAGCAGTACTTC
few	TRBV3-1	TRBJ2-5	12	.	CASSQVAETQYF	TGTGCCAGCAGCCAAGTTGCGGAGACCCAGTACTTC
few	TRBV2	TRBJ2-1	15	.	CASSVASPSYNEQFF	TGTGCCAGCAGTGTGGCCTCTCCCTCCTACAATGAGCAGTTCTTC
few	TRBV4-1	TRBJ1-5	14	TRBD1	CASSGTGGNQPQHF	TGCGCCAGCTCCGGGACAGGGGGCAATCAGCCCCAGCATTTT
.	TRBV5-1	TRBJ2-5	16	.	CASSFNRVFPQETQYF	TGCGCCAGCAGCTTCAACCGGGTTTTCCCACAAGAGACCCAGTACTTC
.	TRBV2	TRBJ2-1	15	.	CASSDHRKGYNEQFF	TGTGCCAGCAGTGATCACAGGAAGGGCTACAATGAGCAGTTCTTC
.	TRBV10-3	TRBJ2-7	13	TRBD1	CATSRGQGYEQYF	TGTGCCACCTCGCGTGGACAGGGCTACGAGCAGTACTTC
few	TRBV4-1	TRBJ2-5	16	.	CASSQDPGLIKETQYF	TGCGCCAGCAGCCAAGATCCTGGACTGATCAAAGAGACCCAGTACTTC
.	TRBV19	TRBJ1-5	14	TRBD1	CASRHRGDDQPQHF	TGTGCCAGTAGGCACAGGGGAGACGATCAGCCCCAGCATTTT
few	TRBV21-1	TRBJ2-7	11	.	CASSKCMFPSF	TGTGCCAGCAGCAAATGCATGTTCCCCTCCTTC
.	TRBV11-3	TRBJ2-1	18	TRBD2	CASSPRLAGGPRTNEQFF	TGTGCCAGCAGCCCGAGACTAGCGGGAGGGCCGAGGACGAATGAGCAGTTCTTC
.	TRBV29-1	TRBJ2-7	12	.	CSVEGSTYEQYF	TGCAGCGTTGAGGGATCCACCTACGAGCAGTACTTC
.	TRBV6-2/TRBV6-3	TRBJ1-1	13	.	CATIPDTNTEAFF	TGTGCCACCATCCCGGACACTAACACTGAAGCTTTCTTT
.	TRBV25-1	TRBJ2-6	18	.	CASPNRVGTPPGANVLTF	TGTGCCAGCCCTAACCGGGTAGGGACTCCTCCTGGGGCCAACGTCCTGACTTTC
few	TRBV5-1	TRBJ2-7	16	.	CASSYLLQTAPYEQYF	TGCGCCAGCAGCTATCTCCTCCAGACAGCACCCTACGAGCAGTACTTC
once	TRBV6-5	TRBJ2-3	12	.	CASSYGGGTQYF	TGTGCCAGCAGTTACGGAGGGGGGACGCAGTATTTT
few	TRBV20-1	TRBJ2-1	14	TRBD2	CSARGTSSYNEQFF	TGCAGTGCTAGGGGGACTAGTTCCTACAATGAGCAGTTCTTC
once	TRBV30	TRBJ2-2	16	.	CAWSVERARNTGELFF	TGTGCCTGGAGTGTGGAGCGGGCCAGGAACACCGGGGAGCTGTTTTTT
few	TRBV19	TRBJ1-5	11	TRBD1	CATYTGQVQHF	TGTGCCACCTATACGGGACAGGTCCAGCATTTT
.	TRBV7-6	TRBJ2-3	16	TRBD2	CASSLVLAGPTDTQYF	TGTGCCAGCAGCTTAGTTCTAGCGGGACCCACAGATACGCAGTATTTT
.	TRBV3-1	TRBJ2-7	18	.	CASSQDHTAVQMNYEQYF	TGTGCCAGCAGCCAAGACCACACCGCCGTACAGATGAACTACGAGCAGTACTTC
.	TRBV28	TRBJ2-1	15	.	CASSPEDSTYNEQFF	TGTGCCAGCAGTCCGGAAGATTCTACCTACAATGAGCAGTTCTTC
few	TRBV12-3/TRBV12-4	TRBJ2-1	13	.	CASSLAYTDEQFF	TGTGCCAGCAGTTTAGCATATACGGATGAGCAGTTCTTC
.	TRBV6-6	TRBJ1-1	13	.	CASSYVQNTEAFF	TGTGCCAGCAGTTACGTCCAGAACACTGAAGCTTTCTTT
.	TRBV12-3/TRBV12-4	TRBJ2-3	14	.	CASSSPRRRDTQYF	TGTGCCAGCAGTTCCCCCCGGCGGCGCGATACGCAGTATTTT
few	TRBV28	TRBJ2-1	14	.	CASSPAGDSREQFF	TGTGCCAGCAGTCCCGCCGGCGACAGCCGTGAGCAGTTCTTC
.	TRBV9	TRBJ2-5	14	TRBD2	CASSTSGGGETQYF	TGTGCCAGCAGCACTAGCGGGGGGGGGGAGACCCAGTACTTC
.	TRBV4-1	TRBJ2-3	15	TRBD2	CASSQASGHTDTQYF	TGCGCCAGCAGCCAAGCTAGCGGTCACACAGATACGCAGTATTTT
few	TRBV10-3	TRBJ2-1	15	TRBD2	CAITGEGTSYNEQFF	TGTGCCATCACTGGGGAGGGGACTAGCTACAATGAGCAGTTCTTC
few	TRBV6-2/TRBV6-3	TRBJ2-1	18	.	CASSYPPTIGSIGHEQFF	TGTGCCAGCAGTTACCCACCGACTATCGGGAGTATAGGTCATGAGCAGTTCTTC
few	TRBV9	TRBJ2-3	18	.	CASSAGQRGLFSTDTQYF	TGTGCCAGCAGCGCGGGACAGCGAGGACTATTTAGCACAGATACGCAGTATTTT
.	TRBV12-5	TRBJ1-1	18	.	CASGLVRSGGASVTEAFF	TGTGCTAGTGGTTTGGTACGGAGTGGGGGCGCCTCGGTCACTGAAGCTTTCTTT
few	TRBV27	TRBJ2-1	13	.	CASSSPQDNEQFF	TGTGCCAGCAGTTCCCCCCAAGACAATGAGCAGTTCTTC